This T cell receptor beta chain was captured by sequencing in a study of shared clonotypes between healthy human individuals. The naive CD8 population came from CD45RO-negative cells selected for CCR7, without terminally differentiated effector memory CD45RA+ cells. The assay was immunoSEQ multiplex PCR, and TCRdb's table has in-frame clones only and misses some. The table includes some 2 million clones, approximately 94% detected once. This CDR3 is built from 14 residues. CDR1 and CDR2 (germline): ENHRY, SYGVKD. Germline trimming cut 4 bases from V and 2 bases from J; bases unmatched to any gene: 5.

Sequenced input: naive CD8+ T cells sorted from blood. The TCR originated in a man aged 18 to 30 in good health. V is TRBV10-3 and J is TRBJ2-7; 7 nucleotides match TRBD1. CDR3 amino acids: CAISVGGSTYEQYF. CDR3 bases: TGTGCCATCAGTGTAGGGGGCTCAACCTACGAGCAGTACTTC.